The 18 T cell receptor beta chains listed next were all sequenced from one sample in a study of blood T cell repertoires in COVID-19. Libraries were prepared by immunoSEQ multiplex PCR; TCRdb keeps only in-frame clonotypes and omits some of them. The sample lists 150,000 to 200,000 clones; around 87% were seen once. Sequencing was carried out using peripheral blood. These receptors all come from a man in his forties or fifties with active or convalescent COVID-19.

This clone was counted between two and nine times. The genes are TRBV5-1 and TRBJ2-7; TRBD2 aligns across 8 bases. The V gene end was trimmed by 3 bases and the J gene end by 6 bases; junction bases not matched to a gene: 2. Germline V lookup: CDR1 SGHRS, CDR2 YFSETQ. The CDR3 covers 12 residues. The CDR3 nucleotides are TGCGCCAGCAGCTACCGGGGGGGCGAGCAGTACTTC. This codes for CASSYRGGEQYF.

This chain links TRBV5-1 with TRBJ2-2; 7 bases are a match to TRBD1. Germline V lookup: CDR1 SGHRS, CDR2 YFSETQ. The J segment lost 3 bases and the V segment lost 3 bases, leaving 5 bases of the junction unmatched. CDR3 length: 15 residues. The CDR3 DNA is TGCGCCAGCAGCTACGGGACAGAGGACACCGGGGAGCTGTTTTTT. This sequence encodes CASSYGTEDTGELFF.

The chain joins TRBV18 to TRBJ1-2, with 9 bases lining up with TRBD1. Germline V gene sequence: CDR1 KGHSH, CDR2 LQKENI. J was trimmed by 5 bases and V by 3 bases; bases with no gene match: 7. This CDR3 has 15 amino acids. The CDR3 reads CASSPMTGGRYGYTF. The DNA of the CDR3 is TGTGCCAGCTCACCCATGACAGGGGGAAGGTATGGCTACACCTTC.

The V call is TRBV18, the J call TRBJ2-2; TRBD1 might be the D (5 bases). Germline CDR1 and CDR2: KGHSH and LQKENI. The ends were cut back, 3 bases at V and 1 base at J, with 6 bases in the middle. The CDR3 spans 14 residues. For the CDR3, the DNA is TGTGCCAGCTCACCCGACAGGAACACCGGGGAGCTGTTTTTT. Its translation: CASSPDRNTGELFF. Looking up the rest from reference TRBV18 and TRBJ2-2 gives the full variable domain: NAGVMQNPRHLVRRRGQEARLRCSPMKGHSHVYWYRQLPEEGLKFMVYLQKENIIDESGMPKERFSAEFPKEGPSILRIQQVVRGDSAAYFCASSPDRNTGELFFGEGSRLTVL.

The chain recombines TRBV19 with TRBJ2-7; 7 positions match TRBD1. The germline V gene encodes CDR1 LNHDA and CDR2 SQIVND (reference sequence). This CDR3 comprises 14 residues. V shed 1 base, J shed 3 bases, and the junction held 3 bases outside the gene matches. In nucleotides, the CDR3 is TGTGCCAGTAGTATAGCTGCAGGGGGCTACGAGCAGTACTTC. Translating gives CASSIAAGGYEQYF.

This chain connects TRBV7-9 to TRBJ1-3; 7 positions agree with TRBD1. The CDR3 totals 15 residues. The germline gives CDR1 SEHNR, CDR2 FQNEAQ (reference sequence). V gave up 5 bases and J gave up 1 base; unmatched junction bases: 5. CDR3 loop: CASSARQGSGNTIYF. The DNA of the CDR3 is TGTGCCAGCAGCGCACGACAGGGATCTGGAAACACCATATATTTT.

The DNA for the CDR3 is TGCGCCAGCAGCAGCGGGACAGGGGCTGGCCAGCCCCAGCATTTT. Protein product: CASSSGTGAGQPQHF. This chain links TRBV5-1 with TRBJ1-5; 10 positions match TRBD1. Trimming took 4 bases from V and 7 from J; bases not matched to a gene: 8. Germline V lookup: CDR1 SGHRS, CDR2 YFSETQ. This CDR3 comprises 15 residues.

The chain couples TRBV12-3 or TRBV12-4 to TRBJ1-1, with D perhaps matching TRBD1 (5 bases). The CDR3 covers 11 residues. V lost 1 base, J lost 8 bases, and 5 bases lay in between. DNA of the CDR3: TGTGCCAGCAGTTTAGGGACAGAAGCTTTCTTT. Translation gives CASSLGTEAFF.

There are a few counts of this clone. V is TRBV4-3 and J is TRBJ2-4; 7 nucleotides agree with TRBD1. Germline V lookup: CDR1 LGHNA, CDR2 YSLEER. The length of the CDR3 is 16 residues. V lost 4 bases to trimming and J lost 1 base; unmatched junction nucleotides: 7. CDR3 residues: CASSPGRGIAKNIQYF. The CDR3 bases are TGCGCCAGCAGCCCCGGCAGGGGGATTGCCAAAAACATTCAGTACTTC.

The chain recombines TRBV28 with TRBJ1-6; 9 bases map to TRBD1. CDR3 length: 15 residues. V shed 6 bases, J shed 9 bases, and the junction held 9 bases outside the gene matches. In germline, CDR1 is MDHEN, CDR2 SYDVKM. The CDR3 spells CASRAGTGSLSPLHF. CDR3 DNA: TGTGCCAGCAGGGCCGGGACAGGGTCTCTTTCACCCCTCCACTTT.

This clone was observed at least ten times. V is TRBV28 and J is TRBJ2-4; 10 nucleotides agree with TRBD2. The CDR3 is made up of 14 amino acids. Trimming removed 7 bases from V and 5 bases from J; junction bases left unmatched: 5. Germline V gives CDR1 MDHEN, CDR2 SYDVKM. This chain's CDR3 is CASMVAGGQNIQYF. As DNA, the CDR3 is TGTGCCAGCATGGTAGCGGGGGGCCAAAACATTCAGTACTTC.

This clone came up a few times. The chain couples TRBV4-1 to TRBJ1-3; D perhaps matches TRBD1 (5 bases). The V gene lost 3 bases and the J gene lost 2 bases, with 17 bases spanning the gap. CDR3 length: 17 amino acids. Germline CDR1 reads MGHRA; CDR2 reads YSYEKL. The CDR3 nucleotides are TGCGCCAGCAGCCAGCCGGAGGGGCGGAAGGCTGGAAACACCATATATTTT. It is translated as CASSQPEGRKAGNTIYF.

This clone was counted only a few times. This rearrangement joins TRBV27 to TRBJ1-4; tentatively, D is TRBD1 (5 bases). The CDR3 covers 14 residues. From germline, CDR1 is MNHEY and CDR2 SMNVEV (reference sequence). With 7 bases removed from V and 7 bases from J, the gap between germline ends came to 16 bases. CDR3 DNA: TGTGCCAGCACCCACCTTCAGGGTGGTGAAAAACTGTTTTTT. As protein: CASTHLQGGEKLFF.

J is TRBJ1-6 and V is TRBV21-1; the table's D call, TRBD1, has no DNA check behind it. TRBV21-1 is designated a pseudogene. The CDR3 extends over 19 amino acids. The CDR3: CASSTKPTPGHKHNSPLHF. Here the CDR3 DNA reads TGTGCCAGCAGCACAAAACCGACCCCGGGACACAAACACAATTCACCCCTCCACTTT.

V is TRBV6-6 and J is TRBJ2-2; 7 nucleotides line up with TRBD2. The trim removed 5 bases at V and 3 bases at J, leaving 9 bases unmatched. The CDR3 length is 16 residues. Germline CDR1 is MNHNY and CDR2 is SVGAGI (reference sequence). Here the CDR3 DNA reads TGTGCCAGCAGTACAATCCGGGGGGTCGACACCGGGGAGCTGTTTTTT. Translation: CASSTIRGVDTGELFF.

The chain couples TRBV2 to TRBJ1-1, with D tentatively TRBD1 (5 bases). The V gene's germline CDR1 is SNHLY and CDR2 FYNNEI. Trimming removed 1 base from V and 5 bases from J, with 8 bases in between. This CDR3 has 13 amino acids. CDR3 in DNA: TGTGCCAGCAGTGAAGGGGGCAGTACTGAAGCTTTCTTT. Its translation: CASSEGGSTEAFF.

The CDR3 bases are TGTGCCAGCACTCGACTAGCGGGGGGCACAGATACGCAGTATTTT. Translation: CASTRLAGGTDTQYF. The rearrangement links TRBV6-5 to TRBJ2-3, with 12 bases lining up with TRBD2. J was trimmed by 1 base and V by 7 bases; bases with no gene match: 3. Germline CDR1 MNHEY, CDR2 SVGAGI. This CDR3 is built from 15 residues.

The chain links TRBV7-6 to TRBJ2-2; 8 bases line up with TRBD2. CDR1 and CDR2 from the germline V gene are SGHVS and FNYEAQ. This CDR3 region has 17 residues. With V trimmed by 5 bases and J by 3 bases, 11 bases remained unmatched. The CDR3 loop reads CASSPYVIAGYTGELFF. CDR3 DNA: TGTGCCAGCAGCCCTTACGTGATAGCGGGGTACACCGGGGAGCTGTTTTTT.